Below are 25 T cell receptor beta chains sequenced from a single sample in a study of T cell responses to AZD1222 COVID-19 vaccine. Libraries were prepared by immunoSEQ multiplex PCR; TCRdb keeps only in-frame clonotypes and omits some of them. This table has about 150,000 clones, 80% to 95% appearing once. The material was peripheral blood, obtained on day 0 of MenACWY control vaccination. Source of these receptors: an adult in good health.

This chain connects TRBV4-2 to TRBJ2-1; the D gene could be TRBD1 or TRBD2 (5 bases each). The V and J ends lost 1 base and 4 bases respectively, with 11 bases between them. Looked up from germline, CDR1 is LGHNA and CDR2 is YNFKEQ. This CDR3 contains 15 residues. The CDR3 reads CASSQGGDTYNEQFF. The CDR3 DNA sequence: TGTGCCAGCAGCCAAGGAGGGGATACTTACAATGAGCAGTTCTTC.

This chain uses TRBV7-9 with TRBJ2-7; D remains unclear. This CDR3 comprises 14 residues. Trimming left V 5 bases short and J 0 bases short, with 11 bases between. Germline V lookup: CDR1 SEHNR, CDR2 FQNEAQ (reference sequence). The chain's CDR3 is CASSQLPISYEQYF. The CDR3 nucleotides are TGTGCCAGCAGCCAACTTCCTATCTCCTACGAGCAGTACTTC.

Written as DNA, the CDR3 is TGTGCCAGCAGTGAATTAGGACAGAGCGGGGATACGCAGTATTTT. This gives the protein CASSELGQSGDTQYF. This rearrangement joins TRBV2 to TRBJ2-3; TRBD1 or TRBD2 may be the D gene (6 bases each). This CDR3 has 15 amino acids. Trimming removed 2 bases at V and 6 bases at J, with 15 bases between. Germline CDR1 reads SNHLY; CDR2 reads FYNNEI. The full variable domain, rest sourced from reference TRBV2 and TRBJ2-3, is EPEVTQTPSHQVTQMGQEVILRCVPISNHLYFYWYRQILGQKVEFLVSFYNNEISEKSEIFDDQFSVERPDGSNFTLKIRSTKLEDSAMYFCASSELGQSGDTQYFGPGTRLTVL.

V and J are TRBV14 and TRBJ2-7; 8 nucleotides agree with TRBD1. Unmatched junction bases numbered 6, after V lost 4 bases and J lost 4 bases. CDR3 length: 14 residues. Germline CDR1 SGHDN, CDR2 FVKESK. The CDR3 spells CASSRARGRYEQYF. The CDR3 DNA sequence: TGTGCCAGCAGCCGTGCCAGGGGGCGGTACGAGCAGTACTTC.

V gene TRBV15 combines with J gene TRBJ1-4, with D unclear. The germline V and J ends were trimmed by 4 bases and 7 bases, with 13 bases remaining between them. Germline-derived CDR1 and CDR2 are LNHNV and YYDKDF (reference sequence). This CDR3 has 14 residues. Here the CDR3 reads CATSKTLGGEKLFF. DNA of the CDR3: TGTGCCACCAGCAAGACTCTGGGAGGTGAAAAACTGTTTTTT.

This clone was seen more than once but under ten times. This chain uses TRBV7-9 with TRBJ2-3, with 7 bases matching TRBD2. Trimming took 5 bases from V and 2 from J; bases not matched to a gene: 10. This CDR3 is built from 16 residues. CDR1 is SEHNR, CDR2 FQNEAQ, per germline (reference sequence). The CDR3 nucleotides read TGTGCCAGCAGCCTGAATGTGGGAGGGAACACAGATACGCAGTATTTT. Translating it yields CASSLNVGGNTDTQYF.

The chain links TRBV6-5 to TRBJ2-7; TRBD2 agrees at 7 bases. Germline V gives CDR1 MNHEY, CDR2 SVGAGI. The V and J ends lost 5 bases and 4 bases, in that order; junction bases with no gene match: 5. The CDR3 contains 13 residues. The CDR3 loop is CASSSGMKYEQYF. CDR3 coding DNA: TGTGCCAGCAGTAGCGGGATGAAATACGAGCAGTACTTC.

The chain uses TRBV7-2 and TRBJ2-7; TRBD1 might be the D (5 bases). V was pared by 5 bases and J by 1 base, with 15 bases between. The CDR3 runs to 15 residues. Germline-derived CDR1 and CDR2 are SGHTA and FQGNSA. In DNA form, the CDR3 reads TGTGCCAGCAGCAACCCCAGGGTGTGGTCCTACGAGCAGTACTTC. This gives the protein CASSNPRVWSYEQYF.

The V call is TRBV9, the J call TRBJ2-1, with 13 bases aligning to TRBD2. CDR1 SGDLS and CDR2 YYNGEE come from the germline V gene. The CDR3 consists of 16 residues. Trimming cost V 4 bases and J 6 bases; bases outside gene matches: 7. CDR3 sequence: CASSPPGLAGINEQFF. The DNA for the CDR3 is TGTGCCAGCAGCCCGCCGGGACTAGCGGGAATCAATGAGCAGTTCTTC. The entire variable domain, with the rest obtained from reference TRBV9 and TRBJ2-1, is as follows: DSGVTQTPKHLITATGQRVTLRCSPRSGDLSVYWYQQSLDQGLQFLIQYYNGEERAKGNILERFSAQQFPDLHSELNLSSLELGDSALYFCASSPPGLAGINEQFFGPGTRLTVL.

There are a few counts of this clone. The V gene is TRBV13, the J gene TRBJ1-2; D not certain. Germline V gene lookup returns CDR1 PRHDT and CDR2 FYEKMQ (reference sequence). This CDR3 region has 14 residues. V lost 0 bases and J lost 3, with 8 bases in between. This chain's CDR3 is CASSLGTRDYGYTF. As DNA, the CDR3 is TGTGCCAGCAGCTTAGGGACGAGGGACTATGGCTACACCTTC.

CDR3: CASSVGTGVVYGYTF. CDR3 in DNA: TGTGCCAGCAGTGTGGGGACAGGGGTAGTCTATGGCTACACCTTC. The J gene is TRBJ1-2, the V gene TRBV27, with 10 positions matching TRBD1. The J segment lost 4 bases and the V segment lost 5 bases, leaving 7 bases of the junction unmatched. Germline CDR1 MNHEY, CDR2 SMNVEV (reference sequence). The CDR3 is 15 residues long.

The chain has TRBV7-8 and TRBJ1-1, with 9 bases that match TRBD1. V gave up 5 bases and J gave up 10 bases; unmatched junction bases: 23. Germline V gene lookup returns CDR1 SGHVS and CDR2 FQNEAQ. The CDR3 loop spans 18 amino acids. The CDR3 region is CASSLPKPGQGGLRTAFF. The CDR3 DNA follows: TGTGCCAGCAGCCTGCCTAAACCGGGACAGGGTGGTCTTCGAACAGCTTTCTTT.

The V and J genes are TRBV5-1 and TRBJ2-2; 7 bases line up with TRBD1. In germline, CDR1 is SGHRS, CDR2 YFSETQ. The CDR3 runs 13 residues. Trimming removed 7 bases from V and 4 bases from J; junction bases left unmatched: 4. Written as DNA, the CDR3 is TGCGCCAGCCTTTCAGGGGGCACCGGGGAGCTGTTTTTT. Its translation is CASLSGGTGELFF.

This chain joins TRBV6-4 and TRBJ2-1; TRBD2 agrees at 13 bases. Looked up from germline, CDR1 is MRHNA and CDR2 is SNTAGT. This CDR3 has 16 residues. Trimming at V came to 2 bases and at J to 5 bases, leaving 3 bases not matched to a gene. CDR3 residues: CASSDPTSGRDNEQFF. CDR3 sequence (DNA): TGTGCCAGCAGTGACCCCACTAGCGGGAGGGACAATGAGCAGTTCTTC.

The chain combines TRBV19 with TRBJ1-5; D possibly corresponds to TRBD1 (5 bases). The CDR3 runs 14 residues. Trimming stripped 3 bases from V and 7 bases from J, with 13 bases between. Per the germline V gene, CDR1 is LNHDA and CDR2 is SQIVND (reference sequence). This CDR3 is CASSIGDLGQPQHF. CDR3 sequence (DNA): TGTGCCAGTAGTATCGGGGACCTCGGGCAGCCCCAGCATTTT.

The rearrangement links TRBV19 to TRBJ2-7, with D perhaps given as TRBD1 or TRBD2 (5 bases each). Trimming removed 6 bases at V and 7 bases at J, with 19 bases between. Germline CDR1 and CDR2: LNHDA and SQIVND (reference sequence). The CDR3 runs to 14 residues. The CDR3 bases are TGTGCCAGTAGAACCACCGGGACCGGTGGGGAGCAGTACTTC. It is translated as CASRTTGTGGEQYF.

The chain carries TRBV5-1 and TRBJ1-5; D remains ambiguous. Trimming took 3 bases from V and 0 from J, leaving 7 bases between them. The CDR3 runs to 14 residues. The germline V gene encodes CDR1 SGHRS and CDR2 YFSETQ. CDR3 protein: CASSWGDSNQPQHF. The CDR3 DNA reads TGCGCCAGCAGCTGGGGAGATAGCAATCAGCCCCAGCATTTT.

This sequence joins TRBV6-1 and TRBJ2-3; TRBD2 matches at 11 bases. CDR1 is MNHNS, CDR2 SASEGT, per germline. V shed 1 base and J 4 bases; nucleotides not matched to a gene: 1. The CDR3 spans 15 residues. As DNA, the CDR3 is TGTGCCAGCAGTGAAGTGACTAGCGGGGCAGATACGCAGTATTTT. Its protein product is CASSEVTSGADTQYF.

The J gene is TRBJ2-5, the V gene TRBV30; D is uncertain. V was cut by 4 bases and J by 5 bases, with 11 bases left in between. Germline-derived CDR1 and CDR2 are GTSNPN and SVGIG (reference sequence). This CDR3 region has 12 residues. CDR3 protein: CAWTPVTETQYF. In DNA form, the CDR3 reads TGTGCCTGGACTCCCGTAACGGAGACCCAGTACTTC.

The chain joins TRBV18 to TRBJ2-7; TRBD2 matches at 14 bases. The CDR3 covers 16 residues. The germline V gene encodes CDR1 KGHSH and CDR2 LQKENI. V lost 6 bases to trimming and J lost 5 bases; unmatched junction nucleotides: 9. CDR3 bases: TGTGCCAGCTCCCGTCCGGGACTAGCGGGGGTTCACGAGCAGTACTTC. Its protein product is CASSRPGLAGVHEQYF.

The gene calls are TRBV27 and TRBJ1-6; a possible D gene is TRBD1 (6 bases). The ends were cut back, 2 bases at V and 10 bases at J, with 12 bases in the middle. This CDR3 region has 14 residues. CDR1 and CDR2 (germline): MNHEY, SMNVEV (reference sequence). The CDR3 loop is CASSLTTGKSPLHF. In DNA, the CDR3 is TGTGCCAGCAGTTTAACCACAGGGAAGTCACCCCTCCACTTT.

In nucleotides, the CDR3 is TGTGCCAGCAGCCCCCTGGGGGGGAGGACTAATGAAAAACTGTTTTTT. Protein: CASSPLGGRTNEKLFF. The rearrangement joins TRBV7-9 to TRBJ1-4; perhaps TRBD1 as D (5 bases). V lost 5 bases and J 2 bases, leaving 15 bases between the germline ends. The CDR3 has 16 residues. CDR1 and CDR2 (germline): SEHNR, FQNEAQ (reference sequence).

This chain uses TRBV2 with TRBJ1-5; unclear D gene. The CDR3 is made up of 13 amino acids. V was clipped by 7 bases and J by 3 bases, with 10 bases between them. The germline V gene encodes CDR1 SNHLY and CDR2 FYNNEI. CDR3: CASTQQDNQPQHF. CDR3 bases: TGTGCCAGCACTCAGCAAGACAATCAGCCCCAGCATTTT.

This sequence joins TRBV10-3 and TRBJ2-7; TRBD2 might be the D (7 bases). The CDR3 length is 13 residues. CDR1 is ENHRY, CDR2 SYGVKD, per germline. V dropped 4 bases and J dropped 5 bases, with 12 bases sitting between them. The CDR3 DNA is TGTGCCATCAGTGTAATCGGGGGGCACGAGCAGTACTTC. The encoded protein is CAISVIGGHEQYF.

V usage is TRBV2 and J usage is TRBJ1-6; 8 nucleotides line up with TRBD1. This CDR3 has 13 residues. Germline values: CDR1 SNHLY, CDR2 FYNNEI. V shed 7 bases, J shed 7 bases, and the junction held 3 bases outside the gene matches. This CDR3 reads CASTRGPNSPLHF. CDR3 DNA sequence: TGTGCCAGCACCAGGGGGCCAAATTCACCCCTCCACTTT.